The T cell receptor beta chain under discussion was sequenced for a study of beta chain features in type 1 diabetes. Expressed TCRB transcripts got sequenced, as all isolated RNA was reverse transcribed. Read counts averaged approximately 3.5 million for samples of naive, central memory and regulatory T cells. Sequencing used immunoSEQ multiplex PCR; TCRdb keeps in-frame clones, though not all of them. The profile covers 500,000 to 850,000 clones, with over 13% appearing a single time and just under 0.04% taken by the ten largest. Cell sorting via CD45RO/CCR7/CD25/CD127/CD95/CD27 was performed to obtain CD4+ naive, central memory, regulatory and stem cell-like memory cells. In its sample, this clone was seen once. As yet, its antigen is unknown. Study findings and constraints: People with Type 1 diabetes carried modestly yet significantly shorter TCRB CDR3s in all four CD4+ subsets. VDJ junctions from patients with type 1 diabetes contained fewer insertions and more deletions.

The sequence came from a man aged 18 to 30 with type 1 diabetes. The sequenced sample was naive CD4+ T cells from blood.

The CDR3 region is CAWKGGWDEQFF. CDR3 bases: TGTGCCTGGAAGGGAGGTTGGGATGAGCAGTTCTTC. The J gene is TRBJ2-1, the V gene TRBV30, with D possibly being TRBD2 (6 bases). The CDR3 covers 12 residues. Germline assignment: CDR1 GTSNPN and CDR2 SVGIG (reference sequence). The V gene lost 4 bases and the J gene lost 8 bases, with 12 bases spanning the gap.